This passage covers 18 T cell receptor beta chains from one sample sequenced in a study of blood T cell repertoires in COVID-19. Using immunoSEQ multiplex PCR, the repertoire was profiled, and TCRdb retains in-frame clones only, with some absent. Seen here are 93,000 or so clones, approximately 89% observed once, and the top ten hold about a sixth. The sequencing sample was made of peripheral blood. The receptors stem from a woman aged 80 or over in a cohort sampled during active COVID-19.

The chain carries TRBV18 and TRBJ1-2, with no clear D. The CDR3 spans 14 residues. Germline values: CDR1 KGHSH, CDR2 LQKENI. Trimming stripped 2 bases from V and 4 bases from J, with 11 bases between. The DNA for the CDR3 is TGTGCCAGCTCACCAAGCACCGACTCCTATGGCTACACCTTC. This sequence encodes CASSPSTDSYGYTF.

The genes are TRBV5-1 and TRBJ1-1, with a weak D call TRBD1 (5 bases). V lost 0 bases, J lost 0 bases, and 9 bases lay in between. CDR1 is SGHRS and CDR2 is YFSETQ in the germline V gene. This CDR3 has 15 amino acids. CDR3 protein: CASSLDGAMNTEAFF. CDR3 DNA: TGCGCCAGCAGCTTGGATGGGGCCATGAACACTGAAGCTTTCTTT.

The chain is built from TRBV18 and TRBJ1-1; possible D gene TRBD1, 5 bases. Trimming removed 2 bases from V and 0 bases from J, with 10 bases in between. Germline V gene data show CDR1 as KGHSH and CDR2 as LQKENI. CDR3 length equals 15 residues. This chain's CDR3 is CASSPGAGLNTEAFF. CDR3 in DNA: TGTGCCAGCTCACCAGGGGCCGGGTTGAACACTGAAGCTTTCTTT.

The chain couples TRBV5-1 to TRBJ2-7; 8 bases are shared with TRBD2. Trimming cost V 0 bases and J 7 bases; bases outside gene matches: 9. This CDR3 region has 15 residues. Germline assignment: CDR1 SGHRS and CDR2 YFSETQ. CDR3 sequence (DNA): TGCGCCAGCAGCTTGGGGACTAGCCTTGTTGAAGAGCAGTACTTC. Protein sequence: CASSLGTSLVEEQYF.

The J gene is TRBJ2-1, the V gene TRBV6-5; D not certain. Between the trimmed V and J ends, which lost 4 bases and 7 bases, there was a span of 11 bases. The CDR3 consists of 13 residues. The germline V gene encodes CDR1 MNHEY and CDR2 SVGAGI. The CDR3 DNA is TGTGCCAGCAGTTCCACCGAGAAAAATGAGCAGTTCTTC. Translating gives CASSSTEKNEQFF.

The chain joins TRBV12-3 or TRBV12-4 to TRBJ2-5; 8 nucleotides align to TRBD1. The CDR3 totals 12 residues. Losses at the gene ends were 3 bases for V and 11 bases for J; bases not matched to a gene: 5. The CDR3 loop reads CASSLGTGRQYF. CDR3 nucleotides: TGTGCCAGCAGTTTGGGGACAGGCAGGCAGTACTTC.

This clone appeared once. The chain joins TRBV28 to TRBJ1-2; D is uncertain. The CDR3 is 14 residues long. V lost 5 bases, J lost 7 bases, and 17 bases lay in between. Germline values: CDR1 MDHEN, CDR2 SYDVKM. The CDR3 region is CASSRSASVGGYTF. The DNA of the CDR3 is TGTGCCAGCAGTCGCTCCGCCAGTGTTGGTGGCTACACCTTC.

The chain is built from TRBV10-3 and TRBJ2-5, with D tentatively TRBD2 (6 bases). The CDR3 consists of 15 residues. Between the trimmed V and J ends, which lost 0 bases and 4 bases, there was a span of 12 bases. The germline gives CDR1 ENHRY, CDR2 SYGVKD. CDR3 nucleotides: TGTGCCATCAGTGAGTCCCGGCAGGGAGGAGAGACCCAGTACTTC. It is translated as CAISESRQGGETQYF.

The chain combines TRBV19 with TRBJ2-7; 9 nucleotides match TRBD2. CDR3 size: 14 residues. With 5 bases clipped from V and 4 bases from J, the junction kept 6 bases outside the gene matches. Germline CDR1 and CDR2: LNHDA and SQIVND (reference sequence). CDR3 sequence: CASSVLAGSYEQYF. DNA of the CDR3: TGTGCCAGTAGTGTACTAGCGGGCTCGTACGAGCAGTACTTC.

This rearrangement joins TRBV7-9 to TRBJ2-7; 8 bases fit TRBD2. This CDR3 region has 15 residues. Germline V gene lookup returns CDR1 SEHNR and CDR2 FQNEAQ (reference sequence). The ends lost 5 bases at V and 5 bases at J; junction bases unmatched: 11. For the CDR3, the DNA is TGTGCCAGCAGCCCCAAAGGCGGACTAGCCAACGAGCAGTACTTC. It codes for CASSPKGGLANEQYF.

The chain recombines TRBV21-1 with TRBJ2-7; TRBD2, the table's D call, lacks a check against the DNA. TRBV21-1 is termed a pseudogene. CDR3 length: 16 amino acids. The CDR3 loop reads CASSLVLLAEAYEQYF. The DNA for the CDR3 is TGTGCCAGCAGCCTTGTATTACTAGCGGAGGCCTACGAGCAGTACTTC.

The genes are TRBV5-4 and TRBJ2-2, with 8 positions matching TRBD2. This CDR3 has 14 amino acids. CDR1 is SGHNT and CDR2 is YYREEE in the germline V gene (reference sequence). Unmatched junction bases numbered 8, after V lost 6 bases and J lost 7 bases. The CDR3 sequence: CASKSGRVGGELFF. CDR3 nucleotide sequence: TGTGCCAGCAAAAGCGGGAGAGTAGGCGGGGAGCTGTTTTTT.

The chain couples TRBV5-5 to TRBJ1-2; TRBD1 is a possible D gene (5 bases). The germline CDR1 and CDR2 sequences are SGHKS and YYEKEE (reference sequence). Trimming pared 2 bases from V and 0 bases from J, leaving 8 bases between. The CDR3 loop spans 14 amino acids. The CDR3 DNA reads TGTGCCAGCAGCTTACTGACAGCTAACTATGGCTACACCTTC. It yields the protein CASSLLTANYGYTF.

The chain uses TRBV19 and TRBJ2-2, with D perhaps matching TRBD2 (5 bases). The CDR3 sequence is 15 residues long. The germline V and J ends were trimmed by 1 base and 2 bases, with 8 bases remaining between them. In germline, CDR1 is LNHDA, CDR2 SQIVND (reference sequence). CDR3 sequence: CASSIGGYNTGELFF. CDR3 in DNA: TGTGCCAGTAGTATAGGAGGGTATAACACCGGGGAGCTGTTTTTT. Full variable domain (outside the CDR3, taken from reference TRBV19 and TRBJ2-2): DGGITQSPKYLFRKEGQNVTLSCEQNLNHDAMYWYRQDPGQGLRLIYYSQIVNDFQKGDIAEGYSVSREKKESFPLTVTSAQKNPTAFYLCASSIGGYNTGELFFGEGSRLTVL.

This chain connects TRBV9 to TRBJ1-3; perhaps TRBD1 as D (5 bases). CDR1 is SGDLS, CDR2 YYNGEE, per germline. V was trimmed by 3 bases and J by 0 bases, leaving 7 bases between them. This CDR3 has 14 residues. The CDR3 region is CASSGQSSGNTIYF. The CDR3 coding sequence is TGTGCCAGCAGCGGACAGAGCTCTGGAAACACCATATATTTT.

This clone was observed a single time. The genes are TRBV13 and TRBJ2-1, with TRBD2 as a possible D gene (6 bases). Per germline, CDR1 PRHDT and CDR2 FYEKMQ (reference sequence). Trimming cost V 7 bases and J 6 bases, with 19 bases left between them. This CDR3 spans 15 amino acids. The CDR3 loop is CASTYAGDSTNEQFF. DNA of the CDR3: TGTGCCAGCACCTATGCCGGGGACTCCACCAATGAGCAGTTCTTC.

The table lists this clone with a few counts. The chain links TRBV4-1 to TRBJ2-7; the D gene is possibly TRBD2 (7 bases). V was clipped by 3 bases and J by 2 bases, with 17 bases between them. The germline V gene encodes CDR1 MGHRA and CDR2 YSYEKL. This CDR3 has 16 residues. CDR3 nucleotides: TGCGCCAGCAGCCAGCCCGGGGGGCCGATCCCCTACGAGCAGTACTTC. Translation gives CASSQPGGPIPYEQYF.

The chain combines TRBV2 with TRBJ2-5; possibly TRBD1 for D (6 bases). With 5 bases removed from V and 3 bases from J, the gap between germline ends came to 13 bases. This CDR3 comprises 14 residues. Germline CDR1 is SNHLY and CDR2 is FYNNEI. The CDR3 here is CASSLRKGEETQYF. The CDR3 nucleotides are TGTGCCAGCAGTTTGCGCAAGGGGGAAGAGACCCAGTACTTC.